The rows below give T cell receptor beta chains drawn from one sample of a study of blood T cell repertoires in COVID-19. The table came from immunoSEQ multiplex PCR; TCRdb's copy has only in-frame clones and leaves some out. The data show approximately 250,000 clones, with about 93% seen just once and roughly 0.8% held by the top ten. Sequences were obtained from peripheral blood. The receptors here all came from a man aged 25-45 years with COVID-19, enrolled during active disease. Each CDR3 is given with its conserved first and last residue. Each record gives: CDR3 protein, J gene, V gene.

cdr3_aa: CASSLAPQGAYEKLFF
j_call: TRBJ1-4
v_call: TRBV7-9

cdr3_aa: CASSLRTGFNDNYGYTF
j_call: TRBJ1-2
v_call: TRBV5-1

cdr3_aa: CASSEQGFYNSPLHF
j_call: TRBJ1-6
v_call: TRBV25-1

cdr3_aa: CASSRGQQETQYF
j_call: TRBJ2-5
v_call: TRBV7-9

cdr3_aa: CAWGQSSGNTIYF
j_call: TRBJ1-3
v_call: TRBV30

cdr3_aa: CASSVAGGGSELFF
j_call: TRBJ2-2
v_call: TRBV2

cdr3_aa: CASSFPDSNQPQHF
j_call: TRBJ1-5
v_call: TRBV5-5

cdr3_aa: CASSIRTGGMNIQYF
j_call: TRBJ2-4
v_call: TRBV19

cdr3_aa: CAISDSREIGTEAFF
j_call: TRBJ1-1
v_call: TRBV10-3

cdr3_aa: CASSHNWDITNYGYTF
j_call: TRBJ1-2
v_call: TRBV19

cdr3_aa: CASSLEQWGPQYF
j_call: TRBJ2-5
v_call: TRBV11-3

cdr3_aa: CASSLESGGDQPQHF
j_call: TRBJ1-5
v_call: TRBV5-1

cdr3_aa: CASSTGTSSGNTIYF
j_call: TRBJ1-3
v_call: TRBV19

cdr3_aa: CASTETGENTEAFF
j_call: TRBJ1-1
v_call: TRBV5-1

cdr3_aa: CASSLLAGVTDTQYF
j_call: TRBJ2-3
v_call: TRBV7-2

cdr3_aa: CASSASRGVGELFF
j_call: TRBJ2-2
v_call: TRBV5-1

cdr3_aa: CASSLNGQIIYNEQFF
j_call: TRBJ2-1
v_call: TRBV5-1

cdr3_aa: CASSNTNTEAFF
j_call: TRBJ1-1
v_call: TRBV6-5

cdr3_aa: CASKTGGAPGPEAFF
j_call: TRBJ1-1
v_call: TRBV6-5

cdr3_aa: CASSLTLAGTPSDEQYF
j_call: TRBJ2-7
v_call: TRBV13

cdr3_aa: CASSMQGDTDTQYF
j_call: TRBJ2-3
v_call: TRBV13

cdr3_aa: CATSRVGSWETQYF
j_call: TRBJ2-5
v_call: TRBV15

cdr3_aa: CASIRGAAGNTIYF
j_call: TRBJ1-3
v_call: TRBV6-6